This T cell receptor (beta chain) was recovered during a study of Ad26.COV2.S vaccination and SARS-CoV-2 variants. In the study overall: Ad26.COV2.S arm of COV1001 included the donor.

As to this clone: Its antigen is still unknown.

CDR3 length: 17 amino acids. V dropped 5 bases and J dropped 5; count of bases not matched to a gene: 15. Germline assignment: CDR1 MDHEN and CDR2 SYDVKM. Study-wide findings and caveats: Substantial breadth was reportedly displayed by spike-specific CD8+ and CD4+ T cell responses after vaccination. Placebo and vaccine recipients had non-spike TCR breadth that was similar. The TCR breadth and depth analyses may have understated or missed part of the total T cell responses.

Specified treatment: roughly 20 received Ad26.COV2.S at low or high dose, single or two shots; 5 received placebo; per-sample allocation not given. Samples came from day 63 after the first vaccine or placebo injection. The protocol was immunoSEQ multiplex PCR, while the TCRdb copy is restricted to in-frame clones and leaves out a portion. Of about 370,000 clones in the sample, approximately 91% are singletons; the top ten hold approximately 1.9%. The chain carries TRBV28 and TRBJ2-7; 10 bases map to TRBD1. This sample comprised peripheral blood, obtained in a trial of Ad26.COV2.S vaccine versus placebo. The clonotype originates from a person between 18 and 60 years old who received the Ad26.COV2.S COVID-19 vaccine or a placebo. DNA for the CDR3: TGTGCCAGCAGTCCCGGGACAGGGGCCATAACTAGGAACGAGCAGTACTTC. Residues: CASSPGTGAITRNEQYF.